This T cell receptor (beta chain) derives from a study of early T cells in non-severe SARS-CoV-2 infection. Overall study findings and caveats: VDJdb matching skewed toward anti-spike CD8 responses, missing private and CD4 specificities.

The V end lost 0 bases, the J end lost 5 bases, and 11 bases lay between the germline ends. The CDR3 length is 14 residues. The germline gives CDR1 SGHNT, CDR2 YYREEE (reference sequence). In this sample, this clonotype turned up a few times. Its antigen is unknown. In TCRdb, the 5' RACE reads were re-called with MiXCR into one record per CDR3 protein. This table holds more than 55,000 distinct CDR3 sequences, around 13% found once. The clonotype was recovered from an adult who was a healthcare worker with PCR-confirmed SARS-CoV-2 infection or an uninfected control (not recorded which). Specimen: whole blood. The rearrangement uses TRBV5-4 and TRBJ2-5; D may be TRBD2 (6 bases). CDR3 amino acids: CASSLGLSGETQYF. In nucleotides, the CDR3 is TGTGCCAGCAGCTTGGGACTAAGCGGGGAGACCCAGTACTTC.